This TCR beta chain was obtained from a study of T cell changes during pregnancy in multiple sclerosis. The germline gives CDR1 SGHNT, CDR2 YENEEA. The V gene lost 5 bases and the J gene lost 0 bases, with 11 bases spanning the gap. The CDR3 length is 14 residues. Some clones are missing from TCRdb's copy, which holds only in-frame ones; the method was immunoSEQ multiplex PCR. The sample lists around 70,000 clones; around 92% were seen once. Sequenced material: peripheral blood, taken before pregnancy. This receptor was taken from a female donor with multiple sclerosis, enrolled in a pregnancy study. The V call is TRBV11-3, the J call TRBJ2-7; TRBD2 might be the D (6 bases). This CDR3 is CASSTGGTSYEQYF. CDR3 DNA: TGTGCCAGCAGCACCGGCGGGACCTCCTACGAGCAGTACTTC.